The next 25 T cell receptor beta chains were all read from a single sample in a study of T cells after yellow fever vaccination. TCRdb re-derived calls from the 5' RACE reads in MiXCR, one entry per CDR3 protein. The sample lists fewer than 400,000 distinct CDR3 sequences, more than 5.5% occurring once. The input for sequencing was PBMCs, taken 5 days after the yellow fever booster vaccination. The receptors were gathered from a man younger than 40 who received the YFV17D yellow fever vaccine.

The table lists this clonotype with many counts. This chain links TRBV12-3 or TRBV12-4 with TRBJ1-2; D uncertain. The CDR3 runs 12 residues. Trimming left V 3 bases short and J 8 bases short, with 10 bases between. CDR3 in DNA: TGTGCCAGCAGTTTCGGGTCGCGGGGCTACACCTTC. It encodes CASSFGSRGYTF.

The chain has TRBV6-5 and TRBJ2-3, with D uncertain. The CDR3 totals 14 residues. Trimming stripped 3 bases from V and 3 bases from J, with 10 bases between. The V gene's germline CDR1 is MNHEY and CDR2 SVGAGI. DNA for the CDR3: TGTGCCAGCAGTTATGGCCAATTAACAGATACGCAGTATTTT. Protein product: CASSYGQLTDTQYF.

The CDR3: CASSWTGREQPQHF. The DNA of the CDR3 is TGTGCCAGCAGTTGGACAGGGAGAGAACAGCCCCAGCATTTT. This chain connects TRBV12-3 or TRBV12-4 to TRBJ1-5; TRBD1 matches 8 bases. After removal of 4 bases from V and 7 bases from J, the junction contained 6 bases not matched to a gene. The CDR3 extends over 14 amino acids.

Ten or more counts support this clonotype. V usage is TRBV7-9 and J usage is TRBJ2-7; D remains ambiguous. Trimming cost V 7 bases and J 2 bases, with 12 bases left between them. CDR1 is SEHNR and CDR2 is FQNEAQ in the germline V gene (reference sequence). The CDR3 extends over 13 amino acids. The CDR3 reads CASTSITAYEQYF. CDR3 DNA: TGTGCCAGCACCTCTATTACAGCCTACGAGCAGTACTTC.

The table lists this clonotype with many counts. V gene TRBV29-1 combines with J gene TRBJ2-1; 9 bases are a match to TRBD2. V gave up 0 bases and J gave up 6 bases; unmatched junction bases: 9. Germline CDR1 SQVTM, CDR2 ANQGSEA. The CDR3 has 16 amino acids. The CDR3 loop is CSVEDPGGRAVNEQFF. CDR3 coding DNA: TGCAGCGTTGAAGATCCTGGCGGGAGGGCCGTCAATGAGCAGTTCTTC.

This clonotype has more than one count but fewer than ten. V is TRBV7-8 and J is TRBJ1-2, with D maybe TRBD1 (5 bases). Trimming removed 1 base from V and 4 bases from J, with 10 bases in between. Germline CDR1 is SGHVS and CDR2 is FQNEAQ. This CDR3 region has 14 residues. The CDR3 region has the DNA TGTGCCAGCAGCTTAGAGGGGTCCACCTATGGCTACACCTTC. Its translation: CASSLEGSTYGYTF.

This clonotype showed up many times. This chain uses TRBV3-1 with TRBJ1-2, with TRBD1 matching 8 bases. Germline CDR1 reads LGHDT; CDR2 reads YNNKEL (reference sequence). This CDR3 comprises 13 residues. Trimming at V came to 4 bases and at J to 6 bases, leaving 4 bases not matched to a gene. The CDR3: CASSRPTGDGYTF. The CDR3 bases are TGTGCCAGCAGCCGTCCGACAGGGGATGGCTACACCTTC.

The CDR3 DNA sequence: TGTGCCAGCAGCCAACCGGAGAGAGCGGGCACAGATACGCAGTATTTT. As protein: CASSQPERAGTDTQYF. This rearrangement joins TRBV4-2 to TRBJ2-3; the D gene is possibly TRBD2 (5 bases). V lost 2 bases, J lost 1 base, and 13 bases lay in between. The CDR3 sequence is 16 residues long. The V gene's germline CDR1 is LGHNA and CDR2 YNFKEQ.

This clonotype has more than one count but fewer than ten. The rearrangement joins TRBV7-2 to TRBJ2-7; a weak D match, TRBD2 (7 bases). V lost 3 bases and J 5 bases, leaving 14 bases between the germline ends. This CDR3 comprises 14 residues. Per germline, CDR1 SGHTA and CDR2 FQGNSA. The CDR3 sequence is CASSFTGGQNEQYF. In DNA form, the CDR3 reads TGTGCCAGCAGCTTTACGGGGGGCCAGAACGAGCAGTACTTC.

In this sample, this clonotype turned up a few times. The V and J genes are TRBV7-8 and TRBJ2-7; D not certain. The CDR3 has 13 amino acids. Germline V lookup: CDR1 SGHVS, CDR2 FQNEAQ. Trimming removed 1 base from V and 3 bases from J, with 7 bases in between. The CDR3 here is CASSLGWGYEQYF. The DNA of the CDR3 is TGTGCCAGCAGCTTAGGATGGGGCTACGAGCAGTACTTC.

This clonotype has at least ten counts. The V call is TRBV7-2, the J call TRBJ2-6; the D gene is possibly TRBD2 (6 bases). Trimming shortened V by 2 bases and J by 0 bases, and 11 bases separated the two germline ends. CDR3 length: 17 amino acids. CDR1 SGHTA and CDR2 FQGNSA come from the germline V gene. This CDR3 reads CASSLYGSGSGANVLTF. CDR3 coding DNA: TGTGCCAGCAGCTTATACGGGAGCGGCTCTGGGGCCAACGTCCTGACTTTC. Drawing the rest from reference TRBV7-2 and TRBJ2-6, the complete variable domain is GAGVSQSPSNKVTEKGKDVELRCDPISGHTALYWYRQSLGQGLEFLIYFQGNSAPDKSGLPSDRFSAERTGGSVSTLTIQRTQQEDSAVYLCASSLYGSGSGANVLTFGAGSRLTVL.

This clonotype occurred many times. The DNA of the CDR3 is TGTGCCAGCAGCTCGGGACAGGGCTTTACTTTTGAGCAGTTCTTC. Translation: CASSSGQGFTFEQFF. The chain carries TRBV7-2 and TRBJ2-1; the match to TRBD1 covers 9 bases. The germline V gene has CDR1 SGHTA and CDR2 FQGNSA. J lost 9 bases, V lost 4 bases, and 10 bases had no gene match. This CDR3 contains 15 residues.

This chain connects TRBV11-1 to TRBJ2-3; 10 bases agree with TRBD2. This CDR3 has 18 residues. CDR1 and CDR2 (germline): SGHAT, FQDESV (reference sequence). The V segment lost 2 bases and the J segment 1 base; nucleotides outside the gene matches: 9. The CDR3 DNA reads as TGTGCCAGCAGCTTACCCCCTAGCGGGAGTGGTCGCACAGATACGCAGTATTTT. As protein: CASSLPPSGSGRTDTQYF.

This clonotype has only a few counts. The J gene is TRBJ1-2, the V gene TRBV3-1; TRBD1 aligns across 11 bases. The CDR3 loop spans 17 amino acids. The V gene's germline CDR1 is LGHDT and CDR2 YNNKEL (reference sequence). The V segment lost 3 bases and the J segment 2 bases; nucleotides outside the gene matches: 8. The CDR3 coding sequence is TGTGCCAGCAGCCATACCCCCCGGACAGGGGGCAACTATGGCTACACCTTC. Translated, it gives CASSHTPRTGGNYGYTF.

The V gene is TRBV18, the J gene TRBJ2-1; 7 bases map to TRBD2. From germline, CDR1 is KGHSH and CDR2 LQKENI. With 3 bases clipped from V and 5 bases from J, the junction kept 7 bases outside the gene matches. The CDR3 consists of 15 residues. The CDR3 loop is CASSPPGGGHNEQFF. As DNA, the CDR3 is TGTGCCAGCTCACCTCCTGGCGGGGGTCACAATGAGCAGTTCTTC.

A few counts support this clonotype. The rearrangement uses TRBV10-3 and TRBJ2-5, with D possibly being TRBD1 (6 bases). CDR1 ENHRY and CDR2 SYGVKD come from the germline V gene. Trimming left V 4 bases short and J 5 bases short, with 20 bases between. CDR3 length: 16 residues. The CDR3 protein is CAISAQRGGVGETQYF. The CDR3, as DNA: TGTGCCATCAGTGCCCAGAGAGGGGGAGTAGGGGAGACCCAGTACTTC.

This clonotype was seen only a few times. The chain combines TRBV7-9 with TRBJ1-5; tentative D call: TRBD1 (6 bases). This CDR3 is 14 amino acids long. V was trimmed by 2 bases and J by 5 bases, leaving 10 bases between them. Germline-derived CDR1 and CDR2 are SEHNR and FQNEAQ (reference sequence). DNA of the CDR3: TGTGCCAGCAGCTTAACAGGGAACTATCAGCCCCAGCATTTT. It translates to CASSLTGNYQPQHF.

In this sample, this clonotype turned up a few times. This rearrangement joins TRBV28 to TRBJ2-1; a weak D match, TRBD2 (6 bases). This CDR3 has 18 amino acids. V was cut by 4 bases and J by 7 bases, with 26 bases left in between. The germline V gene has CDR1 MDHEN and CDR2 SYDVKM. This CDR3 reads CASSSYGGGTGEGNEQFF. The CDR3 bases are TGTGCCAGCAGTTCCTACGGAGGAGGGACGGGAGAAGGTAATGAGCAGTTCTTC.

This clonotype has just a few counts. V gene TRBV14 combines with J gene TRBJ2-3; D not certain. CDR3 length: 13 amino acids. Trimming cost V 0 bases and J 12 bases, with 13 bases left between them. CDR1 is SGHDN and CDR2 is FVKESK in the germline V gene. The chain's CDR3 is CASSQEGPLKQYF. The CDR3 DNA follows: TGTGCCAGCAGCCAAGAAGGTCCCCTCAAACAGTATTTT.

This clonotype occurred many times. The V gene is TRBV7-9, the J gene TRBJ2-5, with 8 bases matching TRBD2. The length of the CDR3 is 13 residues. Germline V gene data show CDR1 as SEHNR and CDR2 as FQNEAQ (reference sequence). The ends lost 8 bases at V and 4 bases at J; junction bases unmatched: 6. Written as DNA, the CDR3 is TGTGCCAGCCTCAGGCTAGCGGGAGAGACCCAGTACTTC. The encoded protein is CASLRLAGETQYF.

This clonotype was seen ten or more times. The chain couples TRBV10-3 to TRBJ2-1, with 7 bases fitting TRBD2. CDR1 is ENHRY and CDR2 is SYGVKD in the germline V gene. Trimming removed 3 bases from V and 2 bases from J; junction bases left unmatched: 4. This CDR3 has 15 residues. CDR3 loop: CAISDSGAAYNEQFF. CDR3 nucleotides: TGTGCCATCAGTGACAGCGGGGCCGCCTACAATGAGCAGTTCTTC.

This clonotype has more than one count but fewer than ten. The chain employs TRBV7-3 and TRBJ2-1; 9 positions agree with TRBD2. CDR3 length: 17 amino acids. V dropped 1 base and J dropped 10; count of bases not matched to a gene: 14. The germline V gene has CDR1 SGHTA and CDR2 FQGTGA. The CDR3, as DNA: TGTGCCAGCAGCTTAATCCCAGCGGGAGGAAGTTTGGGAGAGCAGTTCTTC. The encoded protein is CASSLIPAGGSLGEQFF.

There are a few counts of this clonotype. The chain carries TRBV12-3 or TRBV12-4 and TRBJ2-4; 11 bases align to TRBD2. The CDR3 is 16 residues long. V lost 6 bases and J lost 3; bases outside the gene matches: 7. The CDR3 nucleotides are TGTGCCAGCAGCCCAGGGACTAGCGGAGACAAAAACATTCAGTACTTC. It specifies CASSPGTSGDKNIQYF.

In the case of this clonotype: Since a much larger clone is just one base distant, this may be a read error. The chain recombines TRBV20-1 with TRBJ2-2; D is perhaps TRBD1 or TRBD2 (5 bases each). The V gene's germline CDR1 is DFQATT and CDR2 SNEGSKA (reference sequence). The CDR3 is 15 residues long. The CDR3 spells CSARSLQAVTGELSF. In nucleotides, the CDR3 is TGCAGTGCTAGAAGTCTACAGGCAGTAACCGGGGAGCTGTCTTTT.

This clonotype appeared a few times. The chain links TRBV27 to TRBJ2-1; D is possibly TRBD2 (5 bases). The CDR3 length is 16 residues. The germline V and J ends were trimmed by 3 bases and 3 bases, with 15 bases remaining between them. Germline CDR1 MNHEY, CDR2 SMNVEV (reference sequence). This chain's CDR3 is CASSFAPGGSYNEQFF. The CDR3, as DNA: TGTGCCAGCAGTTTCGCCCCGGGTGGGAGCTACAATGAGCAGTTCTTC.